This T cell receptor (beta chain) derives from a study of cytomegalovirus exposure and HLA in healthy donors. With 5 bases clipped from V and 5 bases from J, the junction kept 11 bases outside the gene matches. The length of the CDR3 is 17 residues. From germline, CDR1 is SGHTA and CDR2 FQGNSA. With respect to this clone: The target antigen is unknown.

13 Jbeta primers and 60 Vbeta primers were used for the PCR. Assay used: immunoSEQ multiplex PCR; TCRdb lists only in-frame clones, some missing. The data hold about 150,000 clones, with more than 75% observed a single time. Findings and caveats of the study: The study designated 150 or so TCR beta chains cytomegalovirus-associated. The authors later found most CMV-associated TCR beta chains appeared HLA-restricted.

The clonotype originates from a woman aged 18-29 years in good health and CMV-seronegative. This chain uses TRBV7-2 with TRBJ2-3; 12 bases map to TRBD2. Material for sequencing was PBMCs. The CDR3 spells CASSTPASGGAGDTQYF. As DNA, the CDR3 is TGTGCCAGCAGCACTCCCGCTAGCGGGGGGGCAGGAGATACGCAGTATTTT.